These 7 T cell receptor beta chains were sequenced from one sample in a study of CD8+ T cells in alopecia areata. RNA extraction and reverse transcription yielded cDNA as sequencing template. Clones were sequenced by immunoSEQ multiplex PCR, and TCRdb holds only the in-frame ones, with some missing. Altogether around 210,000 clones are present, more than 55% being singletons, with the ten largest covering roughly 5.3%. The sequencing input was CD8+ T cells sorted from blood. The receptors shown here come from a human donor in good health.

The chain is built from TRBV29-1 and TRBJ2-1, with 7 nucleotides matching TRBD2. Germline values: CDR1 SQVTM, CDR2 ANQGSEA. The CDR3 covers 14 residues. V lost 5 bases, J lost 7 bases, and 11 bases stayed unmatched. This chain's CDR3 is CSVPLPLGGNEQFF. The CDR3 nucleotides read TGCAGCGTTCCGCTACCCCTGGGGGGGAATGAGCAGTTCTTC.

J is TRBJ2-1 and V is TRBV27; 7 positions match TRBD2. Looked up from germline, CDR1 is MNHEY and CDR2 is SMNVEV (reference sequence). The CDR3 has 14 residues. After removal of 3 bases from V and 3 bases from J, the junction contained 2 bases not matched to a gene. This chain's CDR3 is CASSLGTNYNEQFF. The CDR3 DNA sequence: TGTGCCAGCAGTTTGGGGACTAACTACAATGAGCAGTTCTTC.

This chain uses TRBV5-6 with TRBJ2-5; D may be TRBD1 (5 bases). From germline, CDR1 is SGHDT and CDR2 YYEEEE. V was clipped by 4 bases and J by 5 bases, with 24 bases between them. CDR3 length: 17 amino acids. The CDR3 DNA is TGTGCCAGCAGCCACGGACCGACACCCTCCCACAGGGAGACCCAGTACTTC. Its translation: CASSHGPTPSHRETQYF.

J is TRBJ1-2 and V is TRBV28, with D tentatively TRBD1 (6 bases). The V and J ends lost 6 bases and 3 bases respectively, with 11 bases between them. This CDR3 comprises 13 residues. Germline V gene lookup returns CDR1 MDHEN and CDR2 SYDVKM. The CDR3 reads CASRTGQHYGYTF. The CDR3 region has the DNA TGTGCCAGCAGAACCGGACAGCACTATGGCTACACCTTC.

The CDR3 sequence is CASSNTGFDEQYF. CDR3 bases: TGTGCCAGTAGTAACACGGGGTTCGACGAGCAGTACTTC. The V and J genes are TRBV19 and TRBJ2-7; tentative D call: TRBD2 (5 bases). This CDR3 has 13 residues. Per germline, CDR1 LNHDA and CDR2 SQIVND (reference sequence). V was clipped by 4 bases and J by 5 bases, with 12 bases between them.

The V and J genes are TRBV7-9 and TRBJ2-3; 9 bases are a match to TRBD2. Germline CDR1 reads SEHNR; CDR2 reads FQNEAQ (reference sequence). The CDR3 totals 18 residues. Trimming took 2 bases from V and 4 from J; bases not matched to a gene: 13. The CDR3 spells CASSLTASGASGSDTQYF. Written as DNA, the CDR3 is TGTGCCAGCAGCTTAACGGCTAGCGGGGCCTCGGGGTCAGATACGCAGTATTTT. Full variable domain (remainder filled in from reference TRBV7-9 and TRBJ2-3): DTGVSQNPRHKITKRGQNVTFRCDPISEHNRLYWYRQTLGQGPEFLTYFQNEAQLEKSRLLSDRFSAERPKGSFSTLEIQRTEQGDSAMYLCASSLTASGASGSDTQYFGPGTRLTVL.

This clone turned up a few times. The chain employs TRBV29-1 and TRBJ2-1; tentatively, D is TRBD1 (6 bases). Trimming took 5 bases from V and 0 from J, leaving 8 bases between them. Germline assignment: CDR1 SQVTM and CDR2 ANQGSEA. The CDR3 extends over 13 amino acids. The CDR3 is CSVWTASYNEQFF. The CDR3 nucleotides read TGCAGCGTTTGGACAGCCTCCTACAATGAGCAGTTCTTC.